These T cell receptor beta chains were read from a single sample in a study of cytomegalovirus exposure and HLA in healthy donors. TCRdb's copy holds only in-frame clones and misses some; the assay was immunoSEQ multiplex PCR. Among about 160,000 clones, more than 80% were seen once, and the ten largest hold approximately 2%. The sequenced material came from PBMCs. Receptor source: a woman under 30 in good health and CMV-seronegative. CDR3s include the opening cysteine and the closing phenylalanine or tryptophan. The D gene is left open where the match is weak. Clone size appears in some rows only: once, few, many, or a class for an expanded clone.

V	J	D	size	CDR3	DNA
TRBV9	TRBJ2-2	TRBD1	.	CASSVGGGTGAYAGELFF	TGTGCCAGCAGCGTGGGGGGAGGGACAGGGGCCTACGCCGGGGAGCTGTTTTTT
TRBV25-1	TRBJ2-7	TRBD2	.	CASSRGGESYEQYF	TGTGCCAGCAGCCGGGGGGGGGAATCCTACGAGCAGTACTTC
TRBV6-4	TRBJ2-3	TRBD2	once	CASSDGGGGGDTQYF	TGTGCCAGCAGTGACGGCGGCGGGGGGGGTGATACGCAGTATTTT
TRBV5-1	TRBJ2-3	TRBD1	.	CASSLGFYTGTGTDTQYF	TGCGCCAGCAGCTTGGGTTTTTATACAGGGACAGGCACAGATACGCAGTATTTT
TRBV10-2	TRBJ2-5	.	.	CASSGNQETQYF	TGCGCCAGCAGTGGTAACCAAGAGACCCAGTACTTC
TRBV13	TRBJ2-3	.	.	CASSYQTGKSTQYF	TGTGCCAGCAGCTACCAAACAGGAAAGAGTACGCAGTATTTT
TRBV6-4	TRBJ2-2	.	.	CASSRDTTGELFF	TGTGCCAGCAGCAGGGACACCACCGGGGAGCTGTTTTTT
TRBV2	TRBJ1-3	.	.	CASSGTDPSGNTIYF	TGTGCCAGCAGTGGGACAGACCCCTCTGGAAACACCATATATTTT
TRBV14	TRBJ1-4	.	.	CASSHYFLGTRDEKLFF	TGTGCCAGCAGCCATTACTTCCTCGGGACAAGAGATGAAAAACTGTTTTTT
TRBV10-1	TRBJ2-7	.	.	CASSSGLSPYEQYF	TGCGCCAGCAGCTCCGGACTCTCTCCCTACGAGCAGTACTTC
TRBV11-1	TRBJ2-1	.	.	CASSRKGVQERSNERFF	TGTGCCAGCAGCCGAAAGGGGGTACAGGAAAGGTCCAATGAGCGGTTCTTC
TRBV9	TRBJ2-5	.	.	CASSVRARAGLETQYF	TGTGCCAGCAGCGTACGGGCACGGGCGGGACTGGAGACCCAGTACTTC
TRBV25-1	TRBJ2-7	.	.	CASSDNQYEQYF	TGTGCCAGCAGTGATAACCAGTACGAGCAGTACTTC
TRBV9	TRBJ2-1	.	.	CASSGTEAPYNEQFF	TGTGCCAGCAGCGGAACGGAGGCCCCCTACAATGAGCAGTTCTTC
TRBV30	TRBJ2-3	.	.	CAWSLATDTQYF	TGTGCCTGGAGCTTAGCCACAGATACGCAGTATTTT
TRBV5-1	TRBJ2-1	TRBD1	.	CASSSDRVFNEQFF	TGCGCCAGCAGCTCTGACAGGGTCTTCAATGAGCAGTTCTTC
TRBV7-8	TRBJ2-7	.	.	CASSLVVAYEQYF	TGTGCCAGCAGCTTAGTAGTCGCGTACGAGCAGTACTTC
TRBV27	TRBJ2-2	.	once	CASSLFSGVRSGELFF	TGTGCCAGCAGTTTATTTTCCGGGGTCAGGTCCGGGGAGCTGTTTTTT
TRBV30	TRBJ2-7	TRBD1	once	CAFNRDSYEQYF	TGTGCCTTCAACCGGGACAGCTACGAGCAGTACTTC
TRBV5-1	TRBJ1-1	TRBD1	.	CASSPGTGGMNTEAFF	TGCGCCAGCAGTCCCGGGACAGGGGGCATGAACACTGAAGCTTTCTTT
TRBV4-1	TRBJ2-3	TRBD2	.	CASSQVRGRGTDTQYF	TGCGCCAGCAGCCAAGTTCGCGGGAGAGGGACAGATACGCAGTATTTT
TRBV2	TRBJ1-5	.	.	CASRGGLGNQPQHF	TGTGCCAGCAGGGGCGGGTTAGGGAATCAGCCCCAGCATTTT
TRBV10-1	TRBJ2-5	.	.	CASSSGQQETQYF	TGCGCCAGCAGTTCAGGACAGCAAGAGACCCAGTACTTC
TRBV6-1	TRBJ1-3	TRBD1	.	CASSDPQGASGNTIYF	TGTGCCAGCAGTGACCCACAGGGGGCATCTGGAAACACCATATATTTT
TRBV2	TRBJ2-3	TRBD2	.	CASSYLAASTDTQYF	TGTGCCAGCAGTTACCTAGCGGCAAGCACAGATACGCAGTATTTT
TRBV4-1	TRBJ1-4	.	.	CASSQPGNSREKLFF	TGCGCCAGCAGCCAACCCGGGAATTCTAGGGAAAAACTGTTTTTT
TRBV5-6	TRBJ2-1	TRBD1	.	CASSPGGQGRHNEQFF	TGTGCCAGCAGCCCGGGAGGACAGGGGAGACACAATGAGCAGTTCTTC
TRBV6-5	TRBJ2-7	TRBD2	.	CASSKGLAGDSEQYF	TGTGCCAGCAGTAAGGGACTAGCGGGGGATAGCGAGCAGTACTTC
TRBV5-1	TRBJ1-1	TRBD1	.	CASSYESRDRVRNTEAFF	TGCGCCAGCAGCTACGAGTCCCGGGACAGGGTTCGGAACACTGAAGCTTTCTTT
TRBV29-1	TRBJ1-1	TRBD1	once	CSATGQGRTEAFF	TGCAGCGCGACCGGACAGGGTAGGACTGAAGCTTTCTTT
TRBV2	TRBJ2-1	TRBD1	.	CASSEQGDNEQFF	TGTGCCAGCAGTGAGCAGGGGGACAATGAGCAGTTCTTC
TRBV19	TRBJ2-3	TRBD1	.	CASSTQGTGWKDTQYF	TGTGCCAGTAGTACGCAAGGGACAGGGTGGAAAGATACGCAGTATTTT
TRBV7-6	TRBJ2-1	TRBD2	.	CASSVTPGGVSWTEQFF	TGTGCCAGCAGCGTAACTCCGGGGGGAGTTAGTTGGACCGAGCAGTTCTTC
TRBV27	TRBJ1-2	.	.	CASSLGGGRKVYGYTF	TGTGCCAGCAGTTTAGGGGGAGGCAGGAAGGTATATGGCTACACCTTC
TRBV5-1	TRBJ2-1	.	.	CASSLSWPSDEQFF	TGCGCCAGCAGCTTGAGTTGGCCTAGTGATGAGCAGTTCTTC
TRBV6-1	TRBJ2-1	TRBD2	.	CASSSLAGGLNEQFF	TGTGCCAGCAGTTCCCTAGCGGGGGGGTTGAATGAGCAGTTCTTC
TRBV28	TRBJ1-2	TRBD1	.	CASRRGQGRENYGYTF	TGTGCCAGCCGGAGGGGACAGGGGAGGGAAAACTATGGCTACACCTTC
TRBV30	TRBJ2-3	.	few	CASKGRGPSDTQYF	TGTGCCTCGAAGGGCAGGGGACCCTCGGATACGCAGTATTTT
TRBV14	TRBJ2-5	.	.	CASSQLYETQYF	TGTGCCAGCAGCCAGTTATATGAGACCCAGTACTTC
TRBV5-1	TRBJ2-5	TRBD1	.	CASNTIGGGQETQYF	TGCGCCAGTAACACCATAGGGGGCGGCCAAGAGACCCAGTACTTC
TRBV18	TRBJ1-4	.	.	CASSAGGDRGEKLFF	TGTGCCAGCTCAGCGGGGGGCGATCGGGGTGAAAAACTGTTTTTT
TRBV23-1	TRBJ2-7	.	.	CASSLDQRTYEQYF	TGCGCCAGCAGTCTCGATCAGCGAACCTACGAGCAGTACTTC
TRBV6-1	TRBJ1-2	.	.	CASSSQQGSYGYTF	TGTGCCAGCAGTAGTCAGCAGGGGTCCTATGGCTACACCTTC
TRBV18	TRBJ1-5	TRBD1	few	CASSRGTGGDQPQHF	TGTGCCAGCTCACGTGGGACAGGGGGCGACCAGCCCCAGCATTTT
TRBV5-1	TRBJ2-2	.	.	CASSLEPGGLTGELFF	TGCGCCAGCAGCCTGGAGCCGGGGGGCCTCACCGGGGAGCTGTTTTTT